The 27 T cell receptor beta chains presented below share a single source sample, sequenced in a study of blood T cells in healthy people across ages (dated by TCRdb to the mid-2010s). Library preparation used 5' RACE. The reads were generated on an Illumina HiSeq 2500. The second PCR ran for about 6 to 12 cycles and used a J-beta primer mix along with a sample-barcoded 5' primer. Through fastp at Q25 and MiXCR, TCRdb rebuilt clones from the public reads, retaining in-frame beta chains. Records with the same CDR3 protein are collapsed into one entry carrying the most frequent genes and DNA. The sample records some 860,000 distinct CDR3 sequences, approximately 60% of which are singletons. In total, the top ten clones hold roughly 26% of the sample. The sequenced material came from blood. The receptors come from a middle-aged man in good health.

J is TRBJ1-2 and V is TRBV12-3 or TRBV12-4; a possible D gene is TRBD1 (5 bases). V lost 3 bases to trimming and J lost 8 bases, with 13 bases between them. This CDR3 spans 13 amino acids. The CDR3 coding sequence is TGTGCCAGCAGTTTTGGCCGGGACGGCGGCTACACCTTC. Its protein is CASSFGRDGGYTF.

This clonotype turned up a few times. The genes are TRBV7-2 and TRBJ2-2; D is uncertain. Germline CDR1 and CDR2: SGHTA and FQGNSA. CDR3 length: 14 residues. V was trimmed by 0 bases and J by 2 bases, leaving 4 bases between them. The DNA for the CDR3 is TGTGCCAGCAGCTTAGCGTTTAACACCGGGGAGCTGTTTTTT. Residues: CASSLAFNTGELFF.

This rearrangement joins TRBV7-9 to TRBJ2-1, with D unclear. Per the germline V gene, CDR1 is SEHNR and CDR2 is FQNEAQ (reference sequence). The CDR3 loop spans 12 amino acids. Trimming took 3 bases from V and 5 from J, leaving 5 bases between them. CDR3 nucleotide sequence: TGTGCCAGCAGCTTGTTCAACAATGAGCAGTTCTTC. Protein: CASSLFNNEQFF.

In the case of this clonotype: At one end, the junction sequence differs from germline, possibly due to a read error. The gene calls are TRBV9 and TRBJ2-3; unclear D gene. CDR3 length equals 13 residues. Germline V gene data show CDR1 as SGDLS and CDR2 as YYNGEE. This CDR3 reads CAGSVVESDTQYF. The CDR3 DNA reads TGTGCCGGCAGCGTAGTGGAGTCGGATACGCAGTATTTT.

The chain joins TRBV5-5 to TRBJ2-7, with a tentative D call TRBD1 (5 bases). The CDR3 consists of 17 residues. V gave up 1 base and J gave up 3 bases, with 20 bases separating them. The germline gives CDR1 SGHKS, CDR2 YYEKEE (reference sequence). CDR3 sequence (DNA): TGTGCCAGCAGCTTGCGCAGGGAAGGACCCCTCCTCTACGAGCAGTACTTC. Translation gives CASSLRREGPLLYEQYF. Drawing the rest from reference TRBV5-5 and TRBJ2-7, the complete variable domain is DAGVTQSPTHLIKTRGQQVTLRCSPISGHKSVSWYQQVLGQGPQFIFQYYEKEERGRGNFPDRFSARQFPNYSSELNVNALLLGDSALYLCASSLRREGPLLYEQYFGPGTRLTVT.

V and J are TRBV18 and TRBJ2-5, with D possibly being TRBD2 (6 bases). CDR1 is KGHSH, CDR2 LQKENI, per germline. The CDR3 is 14 residues long. The ends were cut back, 7 bases at V and 9 bases at J, with 21 bases in the middle. The CDR3, as DNA: TGTGCCAGCTACGACGACGGGGGTGGCGAGGCCCAGTACTTC. This encodes CASYDDGGGEAQYF.

This clonotype was seen only once. The gene calls are TRBV9 and TRBJ2-7; 8 bases align to TRBD2. The V gene's germline CDR1 is SGDLS and CDR2 YYNGEE. This CDR3 has 14 residues. V gave up 3 bases and J gave up 5 bases; unmatched junction bases: 7. The CDR3 coding sequence is TGTGCCAGCAGCGCCAGCGGGAGACACAACGAGCAGTACTTC. Translated, it gives CASSASGRHNEQYF.

The chain combines TRBV11-1 with TRBJ1-6, with D possibly being TRBD1 (5 bases). Trimming pared 5 bases from V and 10 bases from J, leaving 18 bases between. The CDR3 contains 15 residues. Germline V gene data show CDR1 as SGHAT and CDR2 as FQDESV (reference sequence). The CDR3 DNA sequence: TGTGCCAGCAGCCCTTGGGACGGCGGGCTCTCACCCCTCCACTTT. It is translated as CASSPWDGGLSPLHF. The entire variable domain, with the rest obtained from reference TRBV11-1 and TRBJ1-6, is as follows: EAEVAQSPRYKITEKSQAVAFWCDPISGHATLYWYRQILGQGPELLVQFQDESVVDDSQLPKDRFSAERLKGVDSTLKIQPAELGDSAMYLCASSPWDGGLSPLHFGNGTRLTVT.

This clonotype came up once. V gene TRBV7-2 combines with J gene TRBJ2-3; 10 positions match TRBD2. V trimming: 4 bases; J trimming: 2 bases; junction bases outside the gene matches: 9. Germline-derived CDR1 and CDR2 are SGHTA and FQGNSA. This CDR3 is built from 17 residues. CDR3 loop: CASSSSALAGVTDTQYF. The CDR3 coding sequence is TGTGCCAGCAGCTCGTCCGCTCTAGCGGGGGTCACAGATACGCAGTATTTT.

There are a few counts of this clonotype. This rearrangement joins TRBV20-1 to TRBJ2-1; 10 bases line up with TRBD2. The CDR3 is 14 residues long. With V trimmed by 0 bases and J by 6 bases, 2 bases remained unmatched. The germline gives CDR1 DFQATT, CDR2 SNEGSKA (reference sequence). CDR3 region: CSARDGLAVNEQFF. For the CDR3, the DNA is TGCAGTGCTAGAGATGGACTAGCGGTCAATGAGCAGTTCTTC.

This clonotype showed up just once. CDR3 nucleotide sequence: TGTGCCAGCAGTTTGTCGGGACAGGGAATGCAGTACTTC. This codes for CASSLSGQGMQYF. The V and J genes are TRBV12-3 or TRBV12-4 and TRBJ2-5; TRBD1 agrees at 9 bases. The CDR3 length is 13 residues. Unmatched junction bases numbered 7, after V lost 3 bases and J lost 11 bases.

About this clonotype itself: Lacking the conserved final phenylalanine or tryptophan, this CDR3 likely reflects a read error. The genes are TRBV3-1 and TRBJ2-4, with D tentatively TRBD1 (5 bases). The J call is uncertain, as TRBJ2-5 better fits the DNA end. This CDR3 comprises 13 residues. Germline V CDR1 and CDR2: LGHDT, YNNKEL (reference sequence). The CDR3 loop reads CASSHWGGETQYL. Written as DNA, the CDR3 is TGTGCCAGCAGCCATTGGGGCGGAGAGACCCAGTACTTA.

This clonotype was seen a few times. The chain employs TRBV20-1 and TRBJ2-1, with TRBD2 identical over 10 bases. Trimming took 7 bases from V and 10 from J; bases not matched to a gene: 13. The length of the CDR3 is 14 residues. Germline CDR1 DFQATT, CDR2 SNEGSKA (reference sequence). CDR3 loop: CSVRSSGRVWEQFF. In DNA, the CDR3 is TGCAGTGTCAGATCTAGCGGGAGAGTTTGGGAGCAGTTCTTC.

This clonotype was counted a few times. The CDR3 region is CASSSRNRVAYEQYF. In DNA form, the CDR3 reads TGTGCCAGCAGTTCGAGGAACAGGGTGGCCTACGAGCAGTACTTC. The chain recombines TRBV6-5 with TRBJ2-7; the D gene is possibly TRBD1 (6 bases). In germline, CDR1 is MNHEY, CDR2 SVGAGI. The V end lost 4 bases, the J end lost 2 bases, and 15 bases lay between the germline ends. The CDR3 is 15 amino acids.

This clonotype was detected a few times. V is TRBV5-1 and J is TRBJ2-7; 7 bases are shared with TRBD1. Germline V gives CDR1 SGHRS, CDR2 YFSETQ. Trimming took 0 bases from V and 1 from J; bases not matched to a gene: 7. This CDR3 has 16 amino acids. DNA for the CDR3: TGCGCCAGCAGCTTGGGGGACAGCAAGGTATCCTACGAGCAGTACTTC. Its translation: CASSLGDSKVSYEQYF.

This chain joins TRBV9 and TRBJ2-6; no reliable D call. V lost 0 bases, J lost 0 bases, and 7 bases lay in between. The CDR3 has 16 amino acids. CDR1 SGDLS and CDR2 YYNGEE come from the germline V gene. Here the CDR3 reads CASSVGVSSGANVLTF. The CDR3 DNA follows: TGTGCCAGCAGCGTAGGGGTTAGCTCTGGGGCCAACGTCCTGACTTTC.

The V call is TRBV20-1, the J call TRBJ2-7; the match to TRBD2 covers 9 bases. V was pared by 5 bases and J by 6 bases, with 8 bases of the junction left unmatched. This CDR3 contains 13 residues. The germline CDR1 and CDR2 sequences are DFQATT and SNEGSKA (reference sequence). Here the CDR3 DNA reads TGCAGTGCTTCCATCGGGACTAGCAGCGAGCAGTACTTC. Translated, it gives CSASIGTSSEQYF.

This chain links TRBV12-3 or TRBV12-4 with TRBJ1-4; weak D call: TRBD1 (6 bases). V dropped 8 bases and J dropped 1 base, with 14 bases sitting between them. The CDR3 contains 15 residues. The CDR3 DNA is TGTGCCAGCGGAACCCTCAGGGGAACTAATGAAAAACTGTTTTTT. Its translation: CASGTLRGTNEKLFF.

In the case of this clonotype: A junction end diverges from the germline sequence, so it may reflect a read error. This chain uses TRBV7-2 with TRBJ2-3; D is possibly TRBD2 (6 bases). The CDR3 runs to 15 residues. Germline CDR1 SGHTA, CDR2 FQGNSA. In DNA, the CDR3 is TGTGCCAGCAGCTTAGAACGCGGGGTCTCAGATGCGCAGTATTTT. It codes for CASSLERGVSDAQYF.

The V and J genes are TRBV4-2 and TRBJ1-1, with D possibly being TRBD1 (5 bases). The germline V gene has CDR1 LGHNA and CDR2 YNFKEQ. The CDR3 sequence is 13 residues long. Trimming removed 5 bases from V and 7 bases from J, with 14 bases in between. The CDR3 region has the DNA TGTGCCAGCAGCGCCCTGGGGGATCATGAAGCTTTCTTT. It codes for CASSALGDHEAFF.

The gene calls are TRBV11-1 and TRBJ2-7; D possibly uses TRBD1 or TRBD2 (5 bases each). CDR1 and CDR2 (germline): SGHAT, FQDESV (reference sequence). This CDR3 is built from 14 residues. V was trimmed by 5 bases and J by 0 bases, leaving 11 bases between them. The chain's CDR3 is CASSRDAYSYEQYF. The CDR3 DNA reads TGTGCCAGCAGCCGGGACGCCTACTCCTACGAGCAGTACTTC.

The sample holds a few counts of this clonotype. The chain employs TRBV4-2 and TRBJ2-7; D gene unclear. The CDR3 covers 14 residues. Deletions cut 0 bases from V and 4 bases from J, with 10 bases between. Germline CDR1 LGHNA, CDR2 YNFKEQ. CDR3 coding DNA: TGTGCCAGCAGCCAAGACGTCCTCCAATACGAGCAGTACTTC. Translated: CASSQDVLQYEQYF.

The genes are TRBV28 and TRBJ2-7; 8 positions match TRBD2. J was trimmed by 6 bases and V by 3 bases; bases with no gene match: 13. The CDR3 totals 16 residues. Germline V gene data show CDR1 as MDHEN and CDR2 as SYDVKM. The CDR3 nucleotides read TGTGCCAGCAGTTTGTCCTATAGCGGGACCCACGGCGAGCAGTACTTC. It codes for CASSLSYSGTHGEQYF.

This clonotype appeared a single time. V is TRBV11-3 and J is TRBJ2-5, with 9 bases matching TRBD1. The germline gives CDR1 SGHNT, CDR2 YENEEA. Losses at the gene ends were 4 bases for V and 5 bases for J; bases not matched to a gene: 14. The CDR3 has 17 amino acids. The CDR3 nucleotides are TGTGCCAGCAGCTCGACACCGGGACAGGGAACAGGGGAGACCCAGTACTTC. Translation: CASSSTPGQGTGETQYF.

This clonotype has just a few counts. V is TRBV7-9 and J is TRBJ2-5; a weak D match, TRBD2 (5 bases). The end of the DNA aligns better with TRBJ2-7, so the J call may be wrong. Germline V gives CDR1 SEHNR, CDR2 FQNEAQ (reference sequence). The CDR3 has 14 amino acids. CDR3 bases: TGTGCCAGCAGCTACGAATTCCGGGACTACGAGCAGTACTTC. Its translation: CASSYEFRDYEQYF.

V and J are TRBV6-5 and TRBJ1-2; D is ambiguous. Trimming removed 6 bases from V and 2 bases from J, with 13 bases in between. Germline CDR1 is MNHEY and CDR2 is SVGAGI. CDR3 length: 14 residues. CDR3 in amino acids: CASRRGLGNYGYTF. CDR3 nucleotide sequence: TGTGCCAGCAGACGAGGTTTAGGAAACTATGGCTACACCTTC.

This chain uses TRBV29-1 with TRBJ2-3, with D tentatively TRBD2 (5 bases). Germline V gene lookup returns CDR1 SQVTM and CDR2 ANQGSEA. The CDR3 loop spans 16 amino acids. V lost 1 base and J lost 2, with 16 bases in between. CDR3 sequence reads: CSVEGQTTTATDTQYF. The CDR3 coding sequence is TGCAGCGTTGAAGGTCAGACTACTACGGCCACAGATACGCAGTATTTT.